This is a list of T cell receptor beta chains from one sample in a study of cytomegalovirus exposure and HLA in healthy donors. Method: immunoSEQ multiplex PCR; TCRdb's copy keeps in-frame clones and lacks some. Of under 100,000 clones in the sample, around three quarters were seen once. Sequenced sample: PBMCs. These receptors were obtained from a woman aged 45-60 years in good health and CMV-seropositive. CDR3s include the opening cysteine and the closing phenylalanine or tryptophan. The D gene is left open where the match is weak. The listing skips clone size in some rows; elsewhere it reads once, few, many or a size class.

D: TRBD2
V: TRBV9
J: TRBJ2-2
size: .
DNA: TGTGCCAGCAGCGTCCGGGAGGGCCTGGCCGGGGAGCTGTTTTTT
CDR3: CASSVREGLAGELFF

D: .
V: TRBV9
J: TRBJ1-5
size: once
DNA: TGTGCCAGCAGCGTGGGGGCACGGGAGCCCCAGCATTTT
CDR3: CASSVGAREPQHF

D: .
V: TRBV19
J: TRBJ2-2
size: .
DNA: TGTGCCAGCAAACCTGCCTCTAGGACCGGGGAGCTGTTTTTT
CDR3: CASKPASRTGELFF

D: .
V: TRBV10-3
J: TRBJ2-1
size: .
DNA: TGTGCCGCGTCGCGGGACGCGAATGAGCAGTTCTTC
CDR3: CAASRDANEQFF

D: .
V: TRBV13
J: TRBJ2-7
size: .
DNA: TGTGCCAGCAGCCCGACCCGGGGACTGGCTGCGTACGAGCAGTACTTC
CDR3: CASSPTRGLAAYEQYF

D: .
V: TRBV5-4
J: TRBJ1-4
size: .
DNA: TGTGCCAGCAGCTTGGGGGGGGTCGGTGAAAAACTGTTTTTT
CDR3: CASSLGGVGEKLFF

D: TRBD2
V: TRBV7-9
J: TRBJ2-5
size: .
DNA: TGTTCCAGCAGCTTCTCAGCGGGAAACATCGGAGAGACCCAGTACTTC
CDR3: CSSSFSAGNIGETQYF

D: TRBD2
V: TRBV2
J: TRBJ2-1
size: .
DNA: TGTGCCAGCCTCCGGGAGGCCCTAACCAATGAGCAGTTCTTC
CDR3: CASLREALTNEQFF

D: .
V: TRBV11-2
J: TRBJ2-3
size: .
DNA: TGTGCCAGCACCAATTCTCGGGATACGCAGTATTTT
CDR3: CASTNSRDTQYF

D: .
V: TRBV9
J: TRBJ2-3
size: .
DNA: TGTGCCAGCGGGCGGGTAACAGATACGCAGTATTTT
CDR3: CASGRVTDTQYF

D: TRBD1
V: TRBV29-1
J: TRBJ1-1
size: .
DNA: TGCAGCGTTGCGGGCAGGGGGCGGGGAGAAGCTTTCTTT
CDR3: CSVAGRGRGEAFF

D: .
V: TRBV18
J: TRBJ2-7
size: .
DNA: TGTGCCAGCTCACCGGGGCTGGGAACCTACGAGCAGTACTTC
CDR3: CASSPGLGTYEQYF

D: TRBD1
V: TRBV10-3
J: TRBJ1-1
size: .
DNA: TGTGCCATCGCCCCTCATCGGGACAGGGTGGGTGAAGCTTTCTTT
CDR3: CAIAPHRDRVGEAFF

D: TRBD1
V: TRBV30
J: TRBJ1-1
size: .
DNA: TGTGCCTGGAGCAGGGGGAGGATGAACACTGAAGCTTTCTTT
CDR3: CAWSRGRMNTEAFF

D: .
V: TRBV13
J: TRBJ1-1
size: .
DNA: TGTGCCAGCACGGTGGGGACTTATAGAGGCACTGAAGCTTTCTTT
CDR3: CASTVGTYRGTEAFF

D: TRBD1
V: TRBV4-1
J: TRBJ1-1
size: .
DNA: TGCGCCAGCCGCCCCCAGGGGGAGACTGAAGCTTTCTTT
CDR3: CASRPQGETEAFF

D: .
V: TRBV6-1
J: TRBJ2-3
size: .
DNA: TGTGCCAGCAGTGAAGGGACTACCGCCTCACCGCAGTATTTT
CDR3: CASSEGTTASPQYF

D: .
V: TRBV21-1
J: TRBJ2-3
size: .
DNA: TGTGCCAGCAGCACGGGAAAAAGAAGCACAGATACGCAGTATTTT
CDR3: CASSTGKRSTDTQYF

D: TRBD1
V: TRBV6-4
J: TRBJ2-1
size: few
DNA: TGTGCCAGCAGTCGCGACCCGGGACAGTGGAATGAGCAGTTCTTC
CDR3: CASSRDPGQWNEQFF

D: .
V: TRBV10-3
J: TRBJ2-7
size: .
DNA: TGTGCCATCAGTGAGTCCTTGAAGGACGGCAGGGAAAAATCCGAGCAGTACTTC
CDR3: CAISESLKDGREKSEQYF

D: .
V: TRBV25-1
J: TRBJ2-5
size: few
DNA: TGTGCCAGCAGGGGCGGCGGGACCCACGGGGAGACCCAGTACTTC
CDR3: CASRGGGTHGETQYF

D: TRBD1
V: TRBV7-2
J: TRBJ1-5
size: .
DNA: TGTGCCAGCAACTCCCCAGGGGGAGATCAGCCCCAGCATTTT
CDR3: CASNSPGGDQPQHF

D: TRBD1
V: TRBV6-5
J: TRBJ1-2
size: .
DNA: TGTGCCAGCAGTCGGGCGACAGGGGGCTATGGCTACACCTTC
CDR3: CASSRATGGYGYTF

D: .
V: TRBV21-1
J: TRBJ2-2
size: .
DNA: TGTGCCAGCAGATCGAGCGGGACATTAACCGGGGAGCTGTTTTTT
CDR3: CASRSSGTLTGELFF

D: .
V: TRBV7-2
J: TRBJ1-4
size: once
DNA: TGTGCCAGCAGCCCCGCCCGAGTTGAAAAACTGTTTTTT
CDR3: CASSPARVEKLFF

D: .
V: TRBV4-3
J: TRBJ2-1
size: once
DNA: TGCGCCAGCAGCCAAGATCAAACGGGGAGCGGAGATGAGCAGTTCTTC
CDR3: CASSQDQTGSGDEQFF

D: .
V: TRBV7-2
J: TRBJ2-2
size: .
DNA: TGTGCCAGCAGCTTATTTACAGGCGGTGACACCGGGGAGCTGTTTTTT
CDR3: CASSLFTGGDTGELFF

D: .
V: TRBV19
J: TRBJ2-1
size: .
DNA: TGTGCCAGTAGTATAGGGGGACAATACAATGAGCAGTTCTTC
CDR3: CASSIGGQYNEQFF

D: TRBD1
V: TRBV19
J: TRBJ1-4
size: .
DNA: TGTGCCAGTAGTACACGGGACAGGGACGAAAAACTGTTTTTT
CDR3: CASSTRDRDEKLFF

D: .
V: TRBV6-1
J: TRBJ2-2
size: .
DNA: TGTGCCAGCAGCCCTGGACTGACGCACGCCGGGGAGCTGTTTTTT
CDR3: CASSPGLTHAGELFF

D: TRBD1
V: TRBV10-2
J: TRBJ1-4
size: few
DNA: TGCGCCAGCAGTGTGGGCAGGGGGAATGAAAAACTGTTTTTT
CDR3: CASSVGRGNEKLFF

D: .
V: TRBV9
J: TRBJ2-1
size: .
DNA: TGTGCCAGCAGCGTCAGAGGAAATAAGCAGTTCTTC
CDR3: CASSVRGNKQFF

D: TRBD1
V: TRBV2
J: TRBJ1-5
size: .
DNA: TGTGCCAGCAGAGGGGACAGTAGGCAGCCCCAGCATTTT
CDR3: CASRGDSRQPQHF

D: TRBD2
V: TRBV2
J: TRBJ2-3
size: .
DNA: TGTGCCAGCAGTGGAACTAGCGGGAGTACGCAGTATTTT
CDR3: CASSGTSGSTQYF

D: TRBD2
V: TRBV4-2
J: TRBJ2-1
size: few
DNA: TGTGCCAGCAGCCAAGAAATTACGGCGGGAGGGCTTGATGAGCAGTTCTTC
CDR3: CASSQEITAGGLDEQFF

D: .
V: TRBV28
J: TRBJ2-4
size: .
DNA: TGTGCCAGCAGTGGCCCGGGACTAGCCAAAAACATTCAGTACTTC
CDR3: CASSGPGLAKNIQYF

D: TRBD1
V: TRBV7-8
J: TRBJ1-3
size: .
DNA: TGTGCCAGCAGCTTAGGGGCAGGGGGTTACTCTGGAAACACCATATATTTT
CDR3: CASSLGAGGYSGNTIYF

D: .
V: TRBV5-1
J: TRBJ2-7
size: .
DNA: TGCGCCAGTAACCAGCAGGGGGGTAGCGAGCAGTACTTC
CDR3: CASNQQGGSEQYF

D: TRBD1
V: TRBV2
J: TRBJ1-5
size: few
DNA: TGTGCCACTACGACAGGGGGCGACCGGCCCCAGCATTTT
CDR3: CATTTGGDRPQHF

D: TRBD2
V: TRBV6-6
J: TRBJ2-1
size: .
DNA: TGTGCCAGCAGTTATGGAACGGGAGGGCCCGGGGAGCAGTTCTTC
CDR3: CASSYGTGGPGEQFF

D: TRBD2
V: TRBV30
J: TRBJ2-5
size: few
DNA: TGTGCCTCGGGACTAGCGGGCCCAGAGACCCAGTACTTC
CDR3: CASGLAGPETQYF